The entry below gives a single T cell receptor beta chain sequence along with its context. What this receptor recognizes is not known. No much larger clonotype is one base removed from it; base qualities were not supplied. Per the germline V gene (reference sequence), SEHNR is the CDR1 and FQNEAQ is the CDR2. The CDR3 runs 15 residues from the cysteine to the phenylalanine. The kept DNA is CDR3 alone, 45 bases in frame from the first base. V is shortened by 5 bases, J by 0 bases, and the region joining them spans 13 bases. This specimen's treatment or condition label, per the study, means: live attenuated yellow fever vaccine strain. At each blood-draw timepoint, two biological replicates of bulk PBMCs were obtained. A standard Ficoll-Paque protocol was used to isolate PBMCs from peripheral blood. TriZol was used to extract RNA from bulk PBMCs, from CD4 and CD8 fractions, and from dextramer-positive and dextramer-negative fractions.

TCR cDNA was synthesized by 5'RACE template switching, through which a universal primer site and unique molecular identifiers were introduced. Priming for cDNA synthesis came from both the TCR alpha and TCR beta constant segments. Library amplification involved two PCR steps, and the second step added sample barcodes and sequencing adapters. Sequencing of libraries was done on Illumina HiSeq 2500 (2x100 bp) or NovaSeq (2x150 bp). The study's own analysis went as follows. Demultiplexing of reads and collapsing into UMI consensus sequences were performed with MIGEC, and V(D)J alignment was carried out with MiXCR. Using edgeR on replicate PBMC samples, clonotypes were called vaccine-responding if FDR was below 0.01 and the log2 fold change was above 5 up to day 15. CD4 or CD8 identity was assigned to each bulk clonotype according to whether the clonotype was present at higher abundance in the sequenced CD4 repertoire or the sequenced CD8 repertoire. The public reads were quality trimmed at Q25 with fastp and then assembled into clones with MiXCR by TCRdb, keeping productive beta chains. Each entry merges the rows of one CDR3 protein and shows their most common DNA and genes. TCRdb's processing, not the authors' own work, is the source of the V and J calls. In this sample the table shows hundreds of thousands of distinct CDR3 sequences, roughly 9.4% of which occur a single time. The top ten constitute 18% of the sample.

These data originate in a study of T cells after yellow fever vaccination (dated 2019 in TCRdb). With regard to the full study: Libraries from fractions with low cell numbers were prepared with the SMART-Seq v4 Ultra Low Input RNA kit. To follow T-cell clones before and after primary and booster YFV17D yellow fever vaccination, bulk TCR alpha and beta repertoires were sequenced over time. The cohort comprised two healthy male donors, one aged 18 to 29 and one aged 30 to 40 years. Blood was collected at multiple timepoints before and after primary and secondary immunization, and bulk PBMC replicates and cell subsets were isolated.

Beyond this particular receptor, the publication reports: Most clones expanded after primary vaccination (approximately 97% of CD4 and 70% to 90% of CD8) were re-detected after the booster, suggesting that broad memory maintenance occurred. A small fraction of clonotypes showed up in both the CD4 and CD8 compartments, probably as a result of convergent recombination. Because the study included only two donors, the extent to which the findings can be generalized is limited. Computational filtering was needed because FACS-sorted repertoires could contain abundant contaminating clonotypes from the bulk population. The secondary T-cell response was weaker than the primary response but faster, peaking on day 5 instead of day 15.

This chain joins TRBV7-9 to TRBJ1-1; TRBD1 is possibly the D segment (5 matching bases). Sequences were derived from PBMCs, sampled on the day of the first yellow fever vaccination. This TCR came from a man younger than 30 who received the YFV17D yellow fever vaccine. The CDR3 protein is CASSNRGELNTEAFF. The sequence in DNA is TGTGCCAGCAGCAACCGGGGGGAGTTGAACACTGAAGCTTTCTTT.